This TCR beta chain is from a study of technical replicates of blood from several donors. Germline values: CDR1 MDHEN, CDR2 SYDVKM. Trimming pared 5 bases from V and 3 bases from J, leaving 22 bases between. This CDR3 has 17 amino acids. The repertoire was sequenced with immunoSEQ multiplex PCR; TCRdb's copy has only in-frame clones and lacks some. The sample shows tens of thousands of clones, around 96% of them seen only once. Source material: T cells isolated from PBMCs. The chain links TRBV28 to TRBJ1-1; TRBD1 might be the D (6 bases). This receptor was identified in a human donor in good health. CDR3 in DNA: TGTGCCAGCAGTCTTACGGGTCTCGGGAGGGGGGACACTGAAGCTTTCTTT. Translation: CASSLTGLGRGDTEAFF.